These T cell receptor beta chains were read from a single sample in a study of CD8+ T cells in alopecia areata. The table came from immunoSEQ multiplex PCR; TCRdb's copy has only in-frame clones and leaves some out. The sample includes around 160,000 clones, 47% of them seen just once. The sample consisted of CD4+ T cells sorted from blood. These receptors all come from a human donor with alopecia areata. The CDR3 runs from the conserved cysteine through the conserved F or W. The order of the fields is CDR3 protein, CDR3 DNA, CDR3 length, J gene, D gene, clone size, V gene. D genes are given only for firm matches. Size is stated for part of the rows, as once, few or many counts, or as a class when the clone is expanded.

CDR3 protein: CASLGQGYGYTF; CDR3 DNA: TGTGCCAGCTTGGGACAGGGTTATGGCTACACCTTC; CDR3 length: 12; J gene: TRBJ1-2; D gene: TRBD1; clone size: few; V gene: TRBV28
CDR3 protein: CATSRGGQVVETQYF; CDR3 DNA: TGTGCCACCAGCAGAGGGGGACAGGTCGTGGAGACCCAGTACTTC; CDR3 length: 15; J gene: TRBJ2-5; D gene: TRBD1; clone size: .; V gene: TRBV15
CDR3 protein: CAWTWYVGSNEQFF; CDR3 DNA: TGTGCCTGGACCTGGTATGTGGGGTCCAATGAGCAGTTCTTC; CDR3 length: 14; J gene: TRBJ2-1; D gene: .; clone size: .; V gene: TRBV30
CDR3 protein: CASSFEAGGETQYF; CDR3 DNA: TGCGCCAGCAGCTTTGAAGCGGGAGGAGAGACCCAGTACTTC; CDR3 length: 14; J gene: TRBJ2-5; D gene: TRBD2; clone size: .; V gene: TRBV5-1
CDR3 protein: CASSRSNTEAFF; CDR3 DNA: TGTGCCAGCAGCCGTTCTAACACTGAAGCTTTCTTT; CDR3 length: 12; J gene: TRBJ1-1; D gene: .; clone size: .; V gene: TRBV7-2
CDR3 protein: CASSVVPSGYNEQFF; CDR3 DNA: TGTGCCAGCAGCGTAGTCCCTAGCGGGTACAATGAGCAGTTCTTC; CDR3 length: 15; J gene: TRBJ2-1; D gene: TRBD2; clone size: .; V gene: TRBV9
CDR3 protein: CASSANQETQYF; CDR3 DNA: TGTGCCAGCAGCGCGAACCAAGAGACCCAGTACTTC; CDR3 length: 12; J gene: TRBJ2-5; D gene: .; clone size: .; V gene: TRBV9
CDR3 protein: CATSRRRGMDYGYTF; CDR3 DNA: TGTGCCACCAGCCGCCGGAGGGGTATGGACTATGGCTACACCTTC; CDR3 length: 15; J gene: TRBJ1-2; D gene: .; clone size: .; V gene: TRBV15
CDR3 protein: CASSIRGGAGYGYTF; CDR3 DNA: TGTGCCAGTAGTATTCGAGGGGGCGCTGGCTATGGCTACACCTTC; CDR3 length: 15; J gene: TRBJ1-2; D gene: TRBD1; clone size: .; V gene: TRBV19
CDR3 protein: CSGGGASGSTDTQYF; CDR3 DNA: TGCAGCGGTGGGGGGGCCAGCGGGAGCACAGATACGCAGTATTTT; CDR3 length: 15; J gene: TRBJ2-3; D gene: .; clone size: .; V gene: TRBV29-1
CDR3 protein: CASSSHRGQSSYEQYF; CDR3 DNA: TGTGCCAGCAGTTCACACAGGGGGCAAAGCTCCTACGAGCAGTACTTC; CDR3 length: 16; J gene: TRBJ2-7; D gene: TRBD1; clone size: .; V gene: TRBV6-6
CDR3 protein: CASSRSGISYNEQFF; CDR3 DNA: TGTGCCAGCAGCCGTAGCGGGATCTCCTACAATGAGCAGTTCTTC; CDR3 length: 15; J gene: TRBJ2-1; D gene: TRBD2; clone size: .; V gene: TRBV5-6
CDR3 protein: CSVEAERGQYF; CDR3 DNA: TGCAGCGTTGAAGCGGAGAGGGGACAGTACTTC; CDR3 length: 11; J gene: TRBJ2-7; D gene: .; clone size: few; V gene: TRBV29-1
CDR3 protein: CASSSLAGETQYF; CDR3 DNA: TGTGCCAGCAGTTCCCTAGCGGGAGAGACCCAGTACTTC; CDR3 length: 13; J gene: TRBJ2-5; D gene: TRBD2; clone size: .; V gene: TRBV28
CDR3 protein: CASRSNYEQYF; CDR3 DNA: TGTGCCAGCAGATCCAATTACGAGCAGTACTTC; CDR3 length: 11; J gene: TRBJ2-7; D gene: .; clone size: .; V gene: TRBV13
CDR3 protein: CSAIGTGELFF; CDR3 DNA: TGCAGTGCTATAGGAACCGGGGAGCTGTTTTTT; CDR3 length: 11; J gene: TRBJ2-2; D gene: .; clone size: .; V gene: TRBV20-1
CDR3 protein: CASSEGGHSYEQYF; CDR3 DNA: TGTGCCAGCAGTGAAGGCGGACATTCCTACGAGCAGTACTTC; CDR3 length: 14; J gene: TRBJ2-7; D gene: .; clone size: .; V gene: TRBV6-1
CDR3 protein: CSVTDLSSYNEQFF; CDR3 DNA: TGCAGCGTTACCGACTTAAGCTCCTACAATGAGCAGTTCTTC; CDR3 length: 14; J gene: TRBJ2-1; D gene: .; clone size: .; V gene: TRBV29-1
CDR3 protein: CASREPLGGEQFF; CDR3 DNA: TGTGCCAGCAGGGAACCCCTTGGAGGCGAGCAGTTCTTC; CDR3 length: 13; J gene: TRBJ2-1; D gene: .; clone size: .; V gene: TRBV25-1
CDR3 protein: CASSLDNSGSDTQYF; CDR3 DNA: TGTGCCAGCAGCTTAGACAATTCAGGGTCAGATACGCAGTATTTT; CDR3 length: 15; J gene: TRBJ2-3; D gene: .; clone size: few; V gene: TRBV7-9
CDR3 protein: CASSNIGEDTIYF; CDR3 DNA: TGTGCCAGCAGTAATATCGGCGAAGACACCATATATTTT; CDR3 length: 13; J gene: TRBJ1-3; D gene: .; clone size: .; V gene: TRBV27
CDR3 protein: CASSGRDWWETQYF; CDR3 DNA: TGTGCCAGCAGTGGGAGGGACTGGTGGGAGACCCAGTACTTC; CDR3 length: 14; J gene: TRBJ2-5; D gene: TRBD2; clone size: .; V gene: TRBV6-5
CDR3 protein: CSVQQVLNTEAFF; CDR3 DNA: TGCAGCGTGCAACAGGTCTTGAACACTGAAGCTTTCTTT; CDR3 length: 13; J gene: TRBJ1-1; D gene: .; clone size: few; V gene: TRBV29-1
CDR3 protein: CASSLGTNTEAFF; CDR3 DNA: TGCGCCAGCAGCTTGGGAACGAACACTGAAGCTTTCTTT; CDR3 length: 13; J gene: TRBJ1-1; D gene: .; clone size: .; V gene: TRBV5-1
CDR3 protein: CAIRKTSVYNEQFF; CDR3 DNA: TGTGCCATCAGAAAGACTAGCGTATACAATGAGCAGTTCTTC; CDR3 length: 14; J gene: TRBJ2-1; D gene: TRBD2; clone size: .; V gene: TRBV10-3
CDR3 protein: CASSLGGTAELYEQYF; CDR3 DNA: TGTGCCAGCAGCTTAGGGGGGACGGCGGAACTCTACGAGCAGTACTTC; CDR3 length: 16; J gene: TRBJ2-7; D gene: .; clone size: once; V gene: TRBV7-8
CDR3 protein: CAWSEAVTYEQYF; CDR3 DNA: TGTGCCTGGAGTGAAGCGGTAACCTACGAGCAGTACTTC; CDR3 length: 13; J gene: TRBJ2-7; D gene: .; clone size: once; V gene: TRBV30
CDR3 protein: CSGDGPNLNEQFF; CDR3 DNA: TGCAGCGGGGACGGACCCAATTTGAATGAGCAGTTCTTC; CDR3 length: 13; J gene: TRBJ2-1; D gene: .; clone size: .; V gene: TRBV29-1
CDR3 protein: CASRGPAPEQYF; CDR3 DNA: TGTGCCAGCAGGGGACCTGCACCAGAGCAGTACTTC; CDR3 length: 12; J gene: TRBJ2-7; D gene: .; clone size: .; V gene: TRBV11-2
CDR3 protein: CASSLTGPELQNIQYF; CDR3 DNA: TGCGCCAGCAGCTTAACGGGGCCGGAGCTACAAAACATTCAGTACTTC; CDR3 length: 16; J gene: TRBJ2-4; D gene: .; clone size: few; V gene: TRBV5-1
CDR3 protein: CSFGGGQGIDTQYF; CDR3 DNA: TGCAGCTTTGGGGGGGGACAGGGTATTGATACGCAGTATTTT; CDR3 length: 14; J gene: TRBJ2-3; D gene: TRBD1; clone size: few; V gene: TRBV29-1
CDR3 protein: CASSRPGQGGNQPQHF; CDR3 DNA: TGTGCCAGCAGTCGCCCGGGACAGGGAGGCAATCAGCCCCAGCATTTT; CDR3 length: 16; J gene: TRBJ1-5; D gene: TRBD1; clone size: .; V gene: TRBV28
CDR3 protein: CSVGKRQATYEQYF; CDR3 DNA: TGCAGCGTGGGGAAGCGGCAAGCCACTTACGAGCAGTACTTC; CDR3 length: 14; J gene: TRBJ2-7; D gene: .; clone size: .; V gene: TRBV29-1
CDR3 protein: CASSQRVYEQYF; CDR3 DNA: TGTGCCAGCAGTCAGCGGGTTTACGAGCAGTACTTC; CDR3 length: 12; J gene: TRBJ2-7; D gene: .; clone size: .; V gene: TRBV28
CDR3 protein: CASSLGLSGANVLTF; CDR3 DNA: TGCGCCAGCAGCTTGGGTCTCTCTGGGGCCAACGTCCTGACTTTC; CDR3 length: 15; J gene: TRBJ2-6; D gene: .; clone size: few; V gene: TRBV5-1
CDR3 protein: CASKGTGLYTF; CDR3 DNA: TGTGCCAGCAAGGGAACAGGGCTCTACACCTTC; CDR3 length: 11; J gene: TRBJ1-2; D gene: .; clone size: .; V gene: TRBV25-1